The T cell receptor (beta chain) described here comes from a study of preoperative IRX-2 immunotherapy in early breast cancer. The table came from immunoSEQ multiplex PCR; TCRdb's copy has only in-frame clones and leaves some out. The sample lists 32,000 or so clones, roughly four fifths occurring once. The treatment was: preoperative locoregional IRX-2 cytokine immunotherapy. Preoperative locoregional IRX-2 cytokine immunotherapy was tested in the phase Ib source study. Trimming took 6 bases from V and 6 from J, leaving 12 bases between them. The CDR3 is 12 residues long. Germline V lookup: CDR1 KGHSH, CDR2 LQKENI.

The J gene is TRBJ2-7, the V gene TRBV18, with D possibly TRBD2 on 5 matching bases. The receptor was isolated from a human donor with breast cancer. The sequencing here drew on lymph node tissue, taken from a patient treated with IRX-2 immunotherapy. The CDR3 region has the DNA TGTGCCAGCTCTCGGGGAAATGGCGAGCAGTACTTC. Residues: CASSRGNGEQYF.